This is a list of T cell receptor beta chains from one sample in a study of ipilimumab plus nivolumab after autologous stem cell transplantation. TCRdb's copy holds only in-frame clones and misses some; the assay was immunoSEQ multiplex PCR. The sample records fewer than 15,000 clones, about four fifths being singletons. This sample comprised PBMCs, obtained in a trial of ipilimumab plus nivolumab as post-transplant consolidation. These receptors came from a male donor with primary mediastinal lymphoma. Each CDR3 is given with its conserved first and last residue. D genes are given only for firm matches. Expanded clones get a size class; other rows say once, few or many, or leave the size out.

D gene	clone size	V gene	J gene	CDR3 DNA	CDR3 protein
-	-	TRBV4-1	TRBJ1-5	TGCGCCAGCAGCCAAGACGGGGTCAGCCATAGCAATCAGCCCCAGCATTTT	CASSQDGVSHSNQPQHF
-	-	TRBV2	TRBJ1-4	TGTGCCAGCAGTGAAGTTGGGGCCCGCGGGGAAAAACTGTTTTTT	CASSEVGARGEKLFF
TRBD2	once	TRBV7-2	TRBJ2-2	TGTGCCAGCAGTCTACTAGCGGGAGGCACCGGGGAGCTGTTTTTT	CASSLLAGGTGELFF
-	few	TRBV19	TRBJ1-2	TGTGCCTCTCGGGGCACTTCTAACTATGGCTACACCTTC	CASRGTSNYGYTF
-	once	TRBV6-6	TRBJ2-2	TGTGCCAGCAGGGACTTAGTGAACACCGGGGAGCTGTTTTTT	CASRDLVNTGELFF
-	-	TRBV9	TRBJ2-1	TGTGCCAGCAGCGTAGTGCCAGGCAGGGGCTCCTACAATGAGCAGTTCTTC	CASSVVPGRGSYNEQFF
TRBD1	-	TRBV5-4	TRBJ1-5	TGTGCCAGCAGCCCCGGAGGGGCGCAGGGGGCCGACCAGCCCCAGCATTTT	CASSPGGAQGADQPQHF
TRBD2	-	TRBV7-9	TRBJ2-7	TGTGCCAGCAGCAAGCCGGGACTAGCGGGAGGAAACGAGCAGTACTTC	CASSKPGLAGGNEQYF
-	-	TRBV4-2	TRBJ1-2	TGTGCCAGCAGCCAAGATAGAGATCCGGAGTATGGCTACACCTTC	CASSQDRDPEYGYTF
-	-	TRBV5-6	TRBJ2-5	TGTGCCAGCAGCTTCTGGTTTGGGGAACAAGAGACCCAGTACTTC	CASSFWFGEQETQYF
-	-	TRBV29-1	TRBJ1-4	TGCAGCGTTGCGAAAGGGGGGTTTGGTGAAAAACTGTTTTTT	CSVAKGGFGEKLFF
TRBD1	-	TRBV5-6	TRBJ2-7	TGTGCCAGCACCCATACAAGGGGGCTTCACGAGCAGTACTTC	CASTHTRGLHEQYF
-	-	TRBV18	TRBJ2-7	TGTGCCAGCTCACCTCCGGGACGCACCTTCTCCTACGAGCAGTACTTC	CASSPPGRTFSYEQYF
-	once	TRBV9	TRBJ2-2	TGTGCCAGCAGCGTGTCGGACGGCCAGTACACCGGGGAGCTGTTTTTT	CASSVSDGQYTGELFF
-	-	TRBV18	TRBJ2-2	TGTGCCAGCTCACCCTACATACCGAACACCGGGGAGCTGTTTTTT	CASSPYIPNTGELFF
TRBD1	few	TRBV28	TRBJ1-2	TGTGCCAGCAGTACTCTGACAGGGACGGAAAGTGGCTACACCTTC	CASSTLTGTESGYTF
-	-	TRBV20-1	TRBJ2-5	TGCAGTGCCACCTGGGGGGAGACCCAGTACTTC	CSATWGETQYF
TRBD2	-	TRBV5-8	TRBJ2-1	TGTGCCAGCAGCTCGCACCGTTATAGGACTAGCGGGAGATACAATGAGCAGTTCTTC	CASSSHRYRTSGRYNEQFF
-	few	TRBV9	TRBJ1-3	TGTGCCAGCAGCGATCGGCCCTCTGGAAACACCATATATTTT	CASSDRPSGNTIYF
TRBD2	-	TRBV9	TRBJ2-7	TGTGCCAGCAGCGTAGGCGGCGATTATCGGGGACTAGCGTACGAGCAGTACTTC	CASSVGGDYRGLAYEQYF
-	-	TRBV28	TRBJ1-5	TGTGCCAGCAGACCTGGGGGTCCCAATCAGCCCCAGCATTTT	CASRPGGPNQPQHF
-	-	TRBV25-1	TRBJ2-7	TGTGCCAGCAGTGAATATGATCCCCTGGAGACCCTGCTAAGACCCTGCTTC	CASSEYDPLETLLRPCF
-	-	TRBV9	TRBJ2-3	TGTGCCAGCAGCGTATGGGCTAGAATGGGTACAGATACGCAGTATTTT	CASSVWARMGTDTQYF
-	few	TRBV18	TRBJ2-3	TGTGCCAGCTCACCACCGGGTCTCACAGATACGCAGTATTTT	CASSPPGLTDTQYF
-	-	TRBV5-1	TRBJ2-5	TGCGCCAGCAGCTTGAGGGCGTATGAGACCCAGTACTTC	CASSLRAYETQYF
-	-	TRBV2	TRBJ2-6	TGTGCGGCCGGGGGGCGAGCTGGGGCCAACGTCCTGACTTTC	CAAGGRAGANVLTF
-	-	TRBV9	TRBJ2-1	TGTGCCAGCAGCGAGGTAGAATATGAGCAGTTCTTC	CASSEVEYEQFF
-	once	TRBV5-1	TRBJ2-4	TGCGCCAGCAGCGCGCTAGACAGCGCCAAAAACATTCAGTACTTC	CASSALDSAKNIQYF
TRBD2	-	TRBV6-1	TRBJ2-7	TGTGCCTCTCAGAGCGGGGGGACCAGCTCCTACGAGCAGTACTTC	CASQSGGTSSYEQYF
-	-	TRBV2	TRBJ2-3	TGTGCCAGCAATTCCCTGGCTAGCACAGATACGCAGTATTTT	CASNSLASTDTQYF
-	-	TRBV19	TRBJ2-1	TGTGCCAGTAGTATCACCTACAATGAGCAGTTCTTC	CASSITYNEQFF
-	-	TRBV5-1	TRBJ2-2	TGCGCCAGCAGCTTGGGGCAGGGCGGGAACACCGGGGAGCTGTTTTTT	CASSLGQGGNTGELFF
-	-	TRBV4-2	TRBJ2-3	TGTGCCAGCAGCCAAGGGCGCACAGATACGCAGTATTTT	CASSQGRTDTQYF
-	-	TRBV5-1	TRBJ1-3	TGCGCCAGCAGCTTGATTGGGAACTCTGGAAACACCATATATTTT	CASSLIGNSGNTIYF
-	few	TRBV6-1	TRBJ2-7	TGTGCCAGCCGGGCGGTGGTATCCTACGAGCAGTACTTC	CASRAVVSYEQYF